These 32 T cell receptor beta chains were sequenced from one sample in a study of metastatic and nonmetastatic thyroid tumors. Among the patients, none had received any treatment before thyroid surgery. TCRdb re-processed the PCR reads through MiXCR. The table has 15,000 or so clones, 9.5% to 15% seen once. Input material: blood. The receptor source for this set is a female donor with papillary thyroid cancer or a benign thyroid nodule (not recorded which). Some clones in this sample may be carry-over from other donors' samples.

In this sample, this clone turned up many times. This chain connects TRBV3-1 to TRBJ2-7, with TRBD1 matching 7 bases. The germline V gene encodes CDR1 LGHDT and CDR2 YNNKEL (reference sequence). The V and J ends lost 4 bases and 1 base, in that order; junction bases with no gene match: 19. The CDR3 is 19 amino acids. This chain's CDR3 is CASSPRPWDQGVQSYEQYF. CDR3 coding DNA: TGTGCCAGCAGCCCCCGTCCCTGGGATCAGGGGGTCCAATCCTACGAGCAGTACTTC.

This clone showed up many times. The rearrangement links TRBV4-1 to TRBJ2-3, with unresolved D. V shed 5 bases and J shed 6 bases, with 15 bases lying between them. From germline, CDR1 is MGHRA and CDR2 YSYEKL. This CDR3 contains 14 residues. CDR3 nucleotides: TGCGCCAGCAGCAAGGATCCTGCATGGGATACGCAGTATTTT. Translating gives CASSKDPAWDTQYF.

There are many counts of this clone. The chain recombines TRBV5-1 with TRBJ2-5; 7 bases are shared with TRBD2. This CDR3 region has 16 residues. Germline V gene data show CDR1 as SGHRS and CDR2 as YFSETQ. Germline trimming cut 0 bases from V and 1 base from J; bases unmatched to any gene: 6. The CDR3 sequence: CASSLASSGIQETQYF. CDR3 coding DNA: TGCGCCAGCAGCTTGGCGTCTAGCGGCATCCAAGAGACCCAGTACTTC. Variable domain in full (rest from reference TRBV5-1 and TRBJ2-5): KAGVTQTPRYLIKTRGQQVTLSCSPISGHRSVSWYQQTPGQGLQFLFEYFSETQRNKGNFPGRFSGRQFSNSRSEMNVSTLELGDSALYLCASSLASSGIQETQYFGPGTRLLVL.

This clone was found many times. The rearrangement joins TRBV9 to TRBJ2-1; possibly TRBD1 for D (6 bases). The CDR3 is made up of 13 amino acids. Per germline, CDR1 SGDLS and CDR2 YYNGEE. V lost 5 bases to trimming and J lost 6 bases, with 12 bases between them. In nucleotides, the CDR3 is TGTGCCAGCAGTGACGACAGGAGCAATGAGCAGTTCTTC. The encoded protein is CASSDDRSNEQFF.

A word on this clone: A read error is possible here, since a much larger clone lies one base away. The chain has TRBV11-3 and TRBJ2-4; possibly TRBD2 for D (6 bases). This CDR3 has 15 residues. Trimming took 6 bases from V and 1 from J, leaving 13 bases between them. Germline values: CDR1 SGHNT, CDR2 YENEEA. The CDR3: CASSCGGPAKNIQYF. The CDR3 DNA reads TGTGCCAGCAGTTGCGGAGGGCCCGCCAAAAACATTCAGTACTTC.

This clone was observed many times. Other DNA sequences in the sample encode the same CDR3. The rearrangement joins TRBV20-1 to TRBJ2-7, with TRBD2 matching over 7 bases. Germline CDR1 and CDR2: DFQATT and SNEGSKA (reference sequence). The CDR3 is made up of 14 amino acids. V dropped 0 bases and J dropped 5; count of bases not matched to a gene: 7. The CDR3 DNA sequence: TGCAGTGCTAGAGAGGGGGGAGGGCCCCACGAGCAGTACTTC. Translated: CSAREGGGPHEQYF.

A few counts support this clone. A much bigger clone sits one base away, suggesting this may be a read error. The chain carries TRBV18 and TRBJ2-1; D perhaps matches TRBD1 (5 bases). The length of the CDR3 is 15 residues. CDR1 is KGHSH, CDR2 LQKENI, per germline. V lost 2 bases to trimming and J lost 6 bases, with 14 bases between them. CDR3 amino acids: CASSPGAGPLNEQFF. In DNA, the CDR3 is TGTGCCAGCTCACCAGGGGCCGGCCCTCTCAATGAGCAGTTCTTC.

Concerning this clone itself: An end of the junction does not agree with germline; a read error may underlie this. This rearrangement joins TRBV28 to TRBJ1-5, with 10 nucleotides matching TRBD1. There are 16 residues in the CDR3. CDR1 and CDR2 (germline): MDHEN, SYDVKM. CDR3 nucleotides: TGTGCCATCAGTCCGCCCCGGACAGGGGGGGATCAGCCCCAGCATTTT. It codes for CAISPPRTGGDQPQHF.

This clone was observed many times. V gene TRBV18 combines with J gene TRBJ1-1; tentatively, D is TRBD1 (6 bases). The CDR3 covers 12 residues. Trimming took off 6 bases at V and 11 bases at J, with 16 bases between the two ends. In germline, CDR1 is KGHSH, CDR2 LQKENI. The CDR3, as DNA: TGTGCCAGCTCTCAGAAAACAGGGAGGGCTTTCTTT. It is translated as CASSQKTGRAFF.

V usage is TRBV6-2 or TRBV6-3 and J usage is TRBJ2-7, with D possibly matching TRBD2 (5 bases). Germline assignment: CDR1 MNHEY and CDR2 SVGEGT. V lost 4 bases, J lost 5 bases, and 18 bases lay in between. The CDR3 runs 15 residues. In nucleotides, the CDR3 is TGTGCCAGCAGTTCAGCTAGCCTCCCACTTAACGAGCAGTACTTC. Residues: CASSSASLPLNEQYF.

In its sample, this clone ranks as medium-sized. V is TRBV6-5 and J is TRBJ1-5, with D perhaps TRBD1 (6 bases). This CDR3 region has 14 residues. V was cut by 2 bases and J by 5 bases, with 10 bases left in between. Germline V gene lookup returns CDR1 MNHEY and CDR2 SVGAGI. The CDR3 nucleotides read TGTGCCAGCAGTTACACGACAGGACATCAGCCCCAGCATTTT. It codes for CASSYTTGHQPQHF.

In its sample, this clone was seen once. The chain's CDR3 is CASSSYGTAQETQYF. The CDR3 nucleotides read TGTGCCAGCAGCTCATACGGGACAGCACAAGAGACCCAGTACTTC. V and J are TRBV7-6 and TRBJ2-5, with 7 bases identical to TRBD1. Germline lookup yields CDR1 SGHVS and CDR2 FNYEAQ. Unmatched junction bases numbered 7, after V lost 4 bases and J lost 2 bases. The CDR3 length is 15 residues.

This clone was observed many times. V is TRBV7-9 and J is TRBJ2-5, with D possibly matching TRBD1 (6 bases). The CDR3 length is 14 residues. V was pared by 5 bases and J by 9 bases, with 19 bases between. Germline values: CDR1 SEHNR, CDR2 FQNEAQ (reference sequence). CDR3 loop: CASSQRAVPGAQYF. The CDR3 DNA sequence: TGTGCCAGCAGCCAGAGGGCGGTTCCAGGGGCCCAGTACTTC.

A few counts support this clone. The rearrangement joins TRBV6-1 to TRBJ1-6; 7 nucleotides agree with TRBD1. Germline values: CDR1 MNHNS, CDR2 SASEGT. The CDR3 is 14 residues long. V lost 5 bases, J lost 9 bases, and 7 bases stayed unmatched. The CDR3 region has the DNA TGTGCCAGCAGTCTCGACAGGGAAAGTTCACCCCTCCACTTT. The encoded protein is CASSLDRESSPLHF.

By frequency in the sample, this clone is medium-sized. This sequence joins TRBV27 and TRBJ2-2, with D perhaps matching TRBD2 (5 bases). The CDR3 contains 16 residues. Trimming removed 8 bases at V and 7 bases at J, with 23 bases between. In germline, CDR1 is MNHEY, CDR2 SMNVEV (reference sequence). CDR3 amino acids: CASRSRGWAGGGELFF. The CDR3 DNA is TGTGCCAGCCGCAGTAGAGGGTGGGCCGGTGGCGGGGAGCTGTTTTTT.

This clone was counted many times. CDR3 coding DNA: TGTGCCAGCTCACGCCAAGCTAGCGGGGGTGTCGGAGATACGCAGTATTTT. This codes for CASSRQASGGVGDTQYF. This chain uses TRBV18 with TRBJ2-3; TRBD2 agrees at 10 bases. Losses at the gene ends were 4 bases for V and 5 bases for J; bases not matched to a gene: 12. Germline loops: CDR1 KGHSH, CDR2 LQKENI. The CDR3 is 17 amino acids. The full variable domain, its missing parts supplied by reference TRBV18 and TRBJ2-3, is NAGVMQNPRHLVRRRGQEARLRCSPMKGHSHVYWYRQLPEEGLKFMVYLQKENIIDESGMPKERFSAEFPKEGPSILRIQQVVRGDSAAYFCASSRQASGGVGDTQYFGPGTRLTVL.

The sample holds many counts of this clone. The chain's CDR3 is CASEEADAKNIQYF. In DNA form, the CDR3 reads TGTGCCAGCGAGGAGGCCGACGCCAAAAACATTCAGTACTTC. The rearrangement uses TRBV6-2 or TRBV6-3 and TRBJ2-4; a weak D match, TRBD2 (5 bases). V was clipped by 8 bases and J by 1 base, with 12 bases between them. The CDR3 runs 14 residues. The V gene's germline CDR1 is MNHEY and CDR2 SVGEGT.

This clone occurred many times. This chain connects TRBV7-3 to TRBJ2-2, with D tentatively TRBD1 or TRBD2 (5 bases each). The germline V gene encodes CDR1 SGHTA and CDR2 FQGTGA. This CDR3 contains 15 residues. The germline V and J ends were trimmed by 3 bases and 2 bases, with 10 bases remaining between them. This chain's CDR3 is CASSFSGANTGELFF. The CDR3 nucleotides read TGTGCCAGCAGCTTTTCCGGGGCCAACACCGGGGAGCTGTTTTTT.

This clone was observed many times. The rearrangement uses TRBV2 and TRBJ1-5; D uncertain. Germline V gene data show CDR1 as SNHLY and CDR2 as FYNNEI. The CDR3 extends over 13 amino acids. The V end lost 8 bases, the J end lost 0 bases, and 8 bases lay between the germline ends. This chain's CDR3 is CASAPDSNQPQHF. In nucleotides, the CDR3 is TGTGCCAGCGCCCCAGATAGCAATCAGCCCCAGCATTTT.

The table lists this clone with many counts. This rearrangement joins TRBV11-1 to TRBJ1-2; TRBD1 aligns across 10 bases. This CDR3 contains 16 residues. CDR1 is SGHAT and CDR2 is FQDESV in the germline V gene (reference sequence). Losses at the gene ends were 5 bases for V and 6 bases for J; bases not matched to a gene: 12. The chain's CDR3 is CASSRGTGAQQHGYTF. The DNA of the CDR3 is TGTGCCAGCAGCCGAGGGACAGGGGCTCAACAGCATGGCTACACCTTC.

This clone showed up many times. V and J are TRBV30 and TRBJ1-1; D remains ambiguous. The CDR3 has 13 residues. Trimming removed 0 bases from V and 4 bases from J, with 9 bases in between. The germline V gene has CDR1 GTSNPN and CDR2 SVGIG (reference sequence). The CDR3 nucleotides are TGTGCCTGGAGTGTAAGCCGGGCCACTGAAGCTTTCTTT. Its translation: CAWSVSRATEAFF.

The J gene is TRBJ1-2, the V gene TRBV5-1; unclear D gene. The CDR3 totals 13 residues. Germline-derived CDR1 and CDR2 are SGHRS and YFSETQ. With 4 bases removed from V and 6 bases from J, the gap between germline ends came to 13 bases. The CDR3 bases are TGCGCCAGCAGCGACTACGGGTCGGATGGCTACACCTTC. Residues: CASSDYGSDGYTF.

Worth noting for this clone: One base away lies a much larger clone, so this may be a sequencing read error. The conserved phenylalanine or tryptophan is not found at the CDR3 terminus, so this likely reflects a read error. The same CDR3 can be traced to other DNA sequences in this sample. The V call is TRBV5-4, the J call TRBJ2-7, with D perhaps matching TRBD2 (6 bases). The CDR3 is made up of 15 amino acids. Per the germline V gene, CDR1 is SGHNT and CDR2 is YYREEE (reference sequence). V lost 2 bases and J 0 bases, leaving 12 bases between the germline ends. CDR3 in amino acids: CASSFGTSPSYEQYL. The CDR3, as DNA: TGTGCCAGCAGCTTTGGGACTTCACCCTCCTACGAGCAGTACCTC.

This clone was recorded many times. V gene TRBV28 combines with J gene TRBJ2-5; the D is unclear. V shed 2 bases and J shed 2 bases, with 15 bases lying between them. CDR1 is MDHEN and CDR2 is SYDVKM in the germline V gene. CDR3 length: 16 residues. The CDR3 is CASSLLTGVLQETQYF. The CDR3 region has the DNA TGTGCCAGCAGTTTACTGACTGGGGTCCTTCAAGAGACCCAGTACTTC.

The chain couples TRBV4-3 to TRBJ1-1; no clear D gene. Germline V gives CDR1 LGHNA, CDR2 YSLEER. This CDR3 spans 14 amino acids. V lost 6 bases and J lost 1, with 12 bases in between. The CDR3 loop is CASSPEAGNTEAFF. CDR3 nucleotide sequence: TGCGCCAGCAGTCCTGAGGCCGGGAACACTGAAGCTTTCTTT.

At least ten counts were recorded for this clone. The same CDR3 can be traced to other DNA sequences in this sample. The J gene is TRBJ2-1, the V gene TRBV20-1; D uncertain. V gave up 6 bases and J gave up 12 bases, with 9 bases separating them. The CDR3 sequence is 9 residues long. Per germline, CDR1 DFQATT and CDR2 SNEGSKA (reference sequence). CDR3 amino acids: CSARVGQFF. The CDR3 DNA reads as TGCAGTGCCCGGGTGGGGCAGTTCTTC.

This clone was counted many times. With a much larger clone just one base away, this may be a read error. V usage is TRBV19 and J usage is TRBJ1-6; TRBD1 is a possible D gene (5 bases). The germline gives CDR1 LNHDA, CDR2 SQIVND (reference sequence). This CDR3 comprises 14 residues. CDR3 nucleotide sequence: TGTGTCAGCGAGGGGAGCTCCTATAATTCACCCCTCCACTTT. Its protein product is CVSEGSSYNSPLHF.

This rearrangement joins TRBV27 to TRBJ2-2; D remains unclear. This CDR3 spans 12 amino acids. Per the germline V gene, CDR1 is MNHEY and CDR2 is SMNVEV (reference sequence). Trimming removed 3 bases at V and 4 bases at J, with 3 bases between. CDR3 residues: CASSFGTGELFF. The CDR3 DNA follows: TGTGCCAGCAGTTTCGGCACCGGGGAGCTGTTTTTT.

This clone is deemed medium-sized (0.01 to 0.1%). The rearrangement uses TRBV6-1 and TRBJ1-2; TRBD1 is a possible D gene (5 bases). Per germline, CDR1 MNHNS and CDR2 SASEGT. Deletions cut 6 bases from V and 3 bases from J, with 11 bases between. The CDR3 runs to 13 residues. CDR3 loop: CASRTQGDYGYTF. Written as DNA, the CDR3 is TGTGCCAGCAGAACGCAGGGCGACTATGGCTACACCTTC.

This clone is classed as medium-sized. This CDR3 is also generated by other DNA sequences in the sample. V is TRBV5-1 and J is TRBJ1-1, with TRBD1 matching over 7 bases. The CDR3 is 14 residues long. Germline CDR1 reads SGHRS; CDR2 reads YFSETQ. The V and J ends lost 2 bases and 4 bases, in that order; junction bases with no gene match: 5. CDR3 sequence reads: CASSFQGEGTEAFF. The CDR3 coding sequence is TGCGCCAGCAGCTTTCAGGGGGAGGGCACTGAAGCTTTCTTT.

Here the CDR3 DNA reads TGTGCCAGCAGCTTAGGGCGGGAGAGGGAGCAGTTCTTC. Translation: CASSLGREREQFF. The genes are TRBV11-3 and TRBJ2-1, with 7 bases fitting TRBD2. Germline V gives CDR1 SGHNT, CDR2 YENEEA. The CDR3 is 13 residues long. The V and J ends lost 1 base and 10 bases, in that order; junction bases with no gene match: 4. Full variable domain (remainder filled in from reference TRBV11-3 and TRBJ2-1): EAGVVQSPRYKIIEKKQPVAFWCNPISGHNTLYWYLQNLGQGPELLIRYENEEAVDDSQLPKDRFSAERLKGVDSTLKIQPAELGDSAVYLCASSLGREREQFFGPGTRLTVL.

This clone was seen many times. V and J are TRBV20-1 and TRBJ1-1; no clear D gene. The CDR3 runs 12 residues. Between the trimmed V and J ends, which lost 3 bases and 2 bases, there was a span of 7 bases. Germline V CDR1 and CDR2: DFQATT, SNEGSKA (reference sequence). CDR3 region: CSASLYNTEAFF. CDR3 nucleotides: TGCAGTGCTAGTTTGTACAACACTGAAGCTTTCTTT.